This section outlines one T cell receptor (beta chain) sequence together with its context. The germline CDR1 and CDR2 sequences are KGHSH and LQKENI. CDR3 length: 15 amino acids. Germline trimming cut 3 bases from V and 2 bases from J; bases unmatched to any gene: 6. Original handling: Estimates of nucleated cell counts were drawn from the amplification of reference gene primers. Clones were read by immunoSEQ multiplex PCR, and TCRdb kept only the in-frame ones, dropping some. Clone size and V and J calls were adopted from that table, with D and trimming inferred from the DNA. The sample carries 300,000 to 500,000 clones, nearly 90% recorded once. Donors were grouped by their self-reported clinical history. This sample was included in a study of blood T cell repertoires in COVID-19. Study-level background: Both acute and convalescent COVID-19 samples were obtained from the United States, Italy and Spain.

Sequenced material: PBMCs or T cells enriched from blood (not recorded which). The clonotype originates from a woman between 35 and 50 years old with acute COVID-19. This chain connects TRBV18 to TRBJ2-7, with TRBD1 identical over 8 bases. The CDR3 DNA reads as TGTGCCAGCTCACCCGGGACAGGTTGGGCCTACGAGCAGTACTTC. The encoded protein is CASSPGTGWAYEQYF.